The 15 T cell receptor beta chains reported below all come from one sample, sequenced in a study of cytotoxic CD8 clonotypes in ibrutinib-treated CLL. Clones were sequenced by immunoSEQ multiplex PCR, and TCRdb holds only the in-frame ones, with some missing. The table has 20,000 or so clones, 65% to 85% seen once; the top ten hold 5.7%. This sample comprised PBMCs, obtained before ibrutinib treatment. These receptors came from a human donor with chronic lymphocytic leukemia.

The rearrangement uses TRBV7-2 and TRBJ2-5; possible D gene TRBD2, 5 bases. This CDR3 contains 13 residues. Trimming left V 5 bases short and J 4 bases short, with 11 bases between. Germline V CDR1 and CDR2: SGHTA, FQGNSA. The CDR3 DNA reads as TGTGCCAGCAGCGTTATCCGGGGAGAGACCCAGTACTTC. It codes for CASSVIRGETQYF. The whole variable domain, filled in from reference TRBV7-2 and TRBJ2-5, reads GAGVSQSPSNKVTEKGKDVELRCDPISGHTALYWYRQSLGQGLEFLIYFQGNSAPDKSGLPSDRFSAERTGGSVSTLTIQRTQQEDSAVYLCASSVIRGETQYFGPGTRLLVL.

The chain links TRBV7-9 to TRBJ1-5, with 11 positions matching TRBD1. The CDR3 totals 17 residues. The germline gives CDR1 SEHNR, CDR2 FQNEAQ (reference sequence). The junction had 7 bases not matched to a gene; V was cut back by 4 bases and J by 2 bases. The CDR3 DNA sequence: TGTGCCAGCAGCTCGGACAGGGGGCTCAAGGGCAATCAGCCCCAGCATTTT. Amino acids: CASSSDRGLKGNQPQHF.

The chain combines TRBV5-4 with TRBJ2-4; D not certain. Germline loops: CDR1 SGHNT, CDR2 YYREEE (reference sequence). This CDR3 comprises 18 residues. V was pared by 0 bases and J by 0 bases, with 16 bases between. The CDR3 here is CASSLGPSEFLAKNIQYF. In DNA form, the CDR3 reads TGTGCCAGCAGCTTGGGACCAAGTGAGTTCCTAGCCAAAAACATTCAGTACTTC. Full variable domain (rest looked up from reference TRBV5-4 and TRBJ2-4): ETGVTQSPTHLIKTRGQQVTLRCSSQSGHNTVSWYQQALGQGPQFIFQYYREEENGRGNFPPRFSGLQFPNYSSELNVNALELDDSALYLCASSLGPSEFLAKNIQYFGAGTRLSVL.

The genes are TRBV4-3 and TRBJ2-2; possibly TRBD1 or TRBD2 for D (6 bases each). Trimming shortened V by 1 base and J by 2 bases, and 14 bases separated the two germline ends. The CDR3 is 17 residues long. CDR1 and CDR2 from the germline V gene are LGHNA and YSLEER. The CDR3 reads CASSQGGRGRNTGELFF. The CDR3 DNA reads TGCGCCAGCAGCCAAGGGGGGCGGGGCCGCAACACCGGGGAGCTGTTTTTT.

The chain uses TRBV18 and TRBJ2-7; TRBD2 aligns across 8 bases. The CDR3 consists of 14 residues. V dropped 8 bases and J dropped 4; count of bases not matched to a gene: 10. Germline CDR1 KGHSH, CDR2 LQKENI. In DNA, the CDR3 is TGTGCCAGCGCAGCGGGGGCGCAAACTTACGAGCAGTACTTC. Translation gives CASAAGAQTYEQYF.

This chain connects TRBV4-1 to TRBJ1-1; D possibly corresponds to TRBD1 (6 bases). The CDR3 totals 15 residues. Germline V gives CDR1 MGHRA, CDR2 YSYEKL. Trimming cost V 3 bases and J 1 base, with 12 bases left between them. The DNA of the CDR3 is TGCGCCAGCAGCCAGAATCGGGGGCCGAACACTGAAGCTTTCTTT. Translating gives CASSQNRGPNTEAFF.

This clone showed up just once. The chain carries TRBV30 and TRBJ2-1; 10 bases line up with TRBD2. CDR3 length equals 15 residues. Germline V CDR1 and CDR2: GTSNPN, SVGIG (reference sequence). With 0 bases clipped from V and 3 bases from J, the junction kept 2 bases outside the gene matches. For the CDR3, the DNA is TGTGCCTGGAGTGTAAGACTAGCGGGCTACAATGAGCAGTTCTTC. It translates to CAWSVRLAGYNEQFF.

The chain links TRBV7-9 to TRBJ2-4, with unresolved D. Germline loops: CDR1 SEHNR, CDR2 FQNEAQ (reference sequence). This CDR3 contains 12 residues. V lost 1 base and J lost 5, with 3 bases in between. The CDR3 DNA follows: TGTGCCAGCAGCTTAGATGAAAACATTCAGTACTTC. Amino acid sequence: CASSLDENIQYF.

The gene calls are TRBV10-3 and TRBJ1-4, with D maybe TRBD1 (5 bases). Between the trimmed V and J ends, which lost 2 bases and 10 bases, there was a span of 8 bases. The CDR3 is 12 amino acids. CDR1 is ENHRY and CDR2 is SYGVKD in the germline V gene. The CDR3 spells CAISEGGGKLFF. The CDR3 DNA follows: TGTGCCATCAGTGAGGGGGGAGGAAAACTGTTTTTT.

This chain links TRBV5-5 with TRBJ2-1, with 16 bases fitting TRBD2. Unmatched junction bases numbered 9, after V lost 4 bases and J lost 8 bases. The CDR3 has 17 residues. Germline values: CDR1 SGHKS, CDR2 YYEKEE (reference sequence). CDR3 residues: CASSPGLAGGRFHEQFF. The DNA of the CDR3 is TGTGCCAGCAGCCCGGGACTAGCGGGGGGGCGTTTCCATGAGCAGTTCTTC.

The CDR3 here is CASGEQGSTEAFF. The CDR3 coding sequence is TGTGCCAGCGGAGAACAGGGGTCAACTGAAGCTTTCTTT. The chain links TRBV7-2 to TRBJ1-1; TRBD1 matches 7 bases. This CDR3 contains 13 residues. Germline CDR1 SGHTA, CDR2 FQGNSA. V shed 8 bases and J 5 bases; nucleotides not matched to a gene: 8.

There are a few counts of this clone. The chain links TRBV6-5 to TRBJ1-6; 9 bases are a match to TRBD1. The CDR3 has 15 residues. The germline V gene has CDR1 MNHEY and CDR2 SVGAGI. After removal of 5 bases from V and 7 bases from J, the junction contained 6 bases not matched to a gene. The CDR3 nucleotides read TGTGCCAGCAGTCTCGACAGGGGGTACAATTCACCCCTCCACTTT. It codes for CASSLDRGYNSPLHF.

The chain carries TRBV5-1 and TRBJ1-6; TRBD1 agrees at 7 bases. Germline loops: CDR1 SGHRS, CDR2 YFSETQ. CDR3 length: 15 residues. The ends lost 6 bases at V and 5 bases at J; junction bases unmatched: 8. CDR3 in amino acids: CASKLEGQNNSPLHF. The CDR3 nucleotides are TGCGCCAGCAAATTGGAGGGACAGAATAATTCACCCCTCCACTTT. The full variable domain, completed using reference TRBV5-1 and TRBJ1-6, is KAGVTQTPRYLIKTRGQQVTLSCSPISGHRSVSWYQQTPGQGLQFLFEYFSETQRNKGNFPGRFSGRQFSNSRSEMNVSTLELGDSALYLCASKLEGQNNSPLHFGNGTRLTVT.

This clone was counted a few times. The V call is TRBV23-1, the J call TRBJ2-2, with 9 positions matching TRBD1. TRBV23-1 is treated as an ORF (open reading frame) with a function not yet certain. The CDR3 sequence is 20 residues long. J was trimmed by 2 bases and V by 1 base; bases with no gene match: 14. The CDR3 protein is CASSQFLDRDREVNTGELFF. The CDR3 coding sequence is TGCGCCAGCAGTCAATTCTTAGACCGGGACAGGGAGGTCAACACCGGGGAGCTGTTTTTT.

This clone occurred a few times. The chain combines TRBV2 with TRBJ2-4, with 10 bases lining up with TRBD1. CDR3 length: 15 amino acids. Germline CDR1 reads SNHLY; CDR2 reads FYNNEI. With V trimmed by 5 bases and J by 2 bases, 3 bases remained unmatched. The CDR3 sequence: CASSQTGGTKNIQYF. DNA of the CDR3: TGTGCCAGCAGTCAGACAGGGGGCACCAAAAACATTCAGTACTTC.